This TCR beta chain was recorded in a study of shared clonotypes between healthy human individuals. This CDR3 spans 15 amino acids. Trimming took 5 bases from V and 8 from J, leaving 16 bases between them. Germline values: CDR1 MDHEN, CDR2 SYDVKM. CD4+ cells were split into CD45RA+ naive and CD45RA-negative memory subsets. The repertoire was sequenced with immunoSEQ multiplex PCR; TCRdb's copy has only in-frame clones and lacks some. The sample lists some 2.1 million clones, 90% to 95% seen once, with roughly 0.13% in the top ten. V and J are TRBV28 and TRBJ1-6; D gene ambiguous. This receptor was identified in a man between 18 and 35 years old in good health. The sequenced material came from naive CD4+ T cells sorted from blood. Subset specified: CD45RA+ positively selected. CDR3: CASSPAGRTDSPLHF. The CDR3 DNA is TGTGCCAGCAGTCCCGCGGGGAGGACGGATTCACCCCTCCACTTT.